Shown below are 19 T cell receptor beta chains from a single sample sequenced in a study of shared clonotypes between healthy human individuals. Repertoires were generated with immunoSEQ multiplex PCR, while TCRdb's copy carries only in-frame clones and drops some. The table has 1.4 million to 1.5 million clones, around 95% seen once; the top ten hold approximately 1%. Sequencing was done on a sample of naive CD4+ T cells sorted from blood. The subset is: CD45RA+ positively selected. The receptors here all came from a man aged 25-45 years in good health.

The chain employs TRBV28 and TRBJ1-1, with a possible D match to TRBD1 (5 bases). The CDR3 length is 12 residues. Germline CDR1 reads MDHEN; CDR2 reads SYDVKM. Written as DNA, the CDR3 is TGTGTGATTGGGACCTTCACCACTGAAGCTTTCTTT. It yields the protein CVIGTFTTEAFF. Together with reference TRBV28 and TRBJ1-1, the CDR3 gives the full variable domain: DVKVTQSSRYLVKRTGEKVFLECVQDMDHENMFWYRQDPGLGLRLIYFSYDVKMKEKGDIPEGYSVSREKKERFSLILESASTNQTSMYLCVIGTFTTEAFFGQGTRLTVV.

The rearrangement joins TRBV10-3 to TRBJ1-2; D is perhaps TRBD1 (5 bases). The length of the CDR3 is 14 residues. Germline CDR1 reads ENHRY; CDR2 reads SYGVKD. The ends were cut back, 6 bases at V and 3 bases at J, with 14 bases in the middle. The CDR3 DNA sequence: TGTGCCATCAGGCCAGGGCCACCGGACTATGGCTACACCTTC. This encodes CAIRPGPPDYGYTF.

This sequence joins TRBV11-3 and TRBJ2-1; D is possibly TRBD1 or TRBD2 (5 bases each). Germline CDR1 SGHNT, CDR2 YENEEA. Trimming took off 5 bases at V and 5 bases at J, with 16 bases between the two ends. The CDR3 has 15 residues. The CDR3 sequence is CASSLTGTENNEQFF. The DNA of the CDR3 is TGTGCCAGCAGCCTAACCGGGACGGAAAACAATGAGCAGTTCTTC.

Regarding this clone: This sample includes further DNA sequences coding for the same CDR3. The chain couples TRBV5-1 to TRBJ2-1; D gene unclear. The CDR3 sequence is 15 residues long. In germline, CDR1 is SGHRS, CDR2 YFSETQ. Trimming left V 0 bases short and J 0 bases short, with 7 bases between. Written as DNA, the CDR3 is TGCGCCAGCAGCTTGGACCAAAGCTCCTACAATGAGCAGTTCTTC. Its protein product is CASSLDQSSYNEQFF. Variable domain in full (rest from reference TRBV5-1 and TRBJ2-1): KAGVTQTPRYLIKTRGQQVTLSCSPISGHRSVSWYQQTPGQGLQFLFEYFSETQRNKGNFPGRFSGRQFSNSRSEMNVSTLELGDSALYLCASSLDQSSYNEQFFGPGTRLTVL.

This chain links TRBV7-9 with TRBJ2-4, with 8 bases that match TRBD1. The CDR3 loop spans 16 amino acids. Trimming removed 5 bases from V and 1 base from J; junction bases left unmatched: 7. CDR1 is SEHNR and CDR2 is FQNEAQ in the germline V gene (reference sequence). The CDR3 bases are TGTGCCAGCAGCAGACAGGGGAAGGGGGCCAAAAACATTCAGTACTTC. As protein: CASSRQGKGAKNIQYF.

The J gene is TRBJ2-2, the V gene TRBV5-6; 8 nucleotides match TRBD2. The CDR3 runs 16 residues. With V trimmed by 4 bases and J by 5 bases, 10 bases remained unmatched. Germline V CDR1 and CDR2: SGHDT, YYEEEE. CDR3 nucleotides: TGTGCCAGCAGCACGGGGGGGACACTGCATACCGGGGAGCTGTTTTTT. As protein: CASSTGGTLHTGELFF.

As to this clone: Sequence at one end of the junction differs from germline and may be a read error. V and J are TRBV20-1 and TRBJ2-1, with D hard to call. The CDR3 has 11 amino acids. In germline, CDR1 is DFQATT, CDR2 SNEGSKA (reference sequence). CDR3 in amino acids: CSARLAPTSLF. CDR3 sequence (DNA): TGCAGTGCTAGATTGGCCCCCACCTCACTCTTC.

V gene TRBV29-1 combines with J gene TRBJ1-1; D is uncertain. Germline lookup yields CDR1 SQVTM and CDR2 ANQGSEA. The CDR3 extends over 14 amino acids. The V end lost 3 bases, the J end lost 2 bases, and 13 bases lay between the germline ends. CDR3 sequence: CSVDLGSGNTEAFF. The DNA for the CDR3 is TGCAGCGTTGATCTAGGCAGCGGCAACACTGAAGCTTTCTTT.

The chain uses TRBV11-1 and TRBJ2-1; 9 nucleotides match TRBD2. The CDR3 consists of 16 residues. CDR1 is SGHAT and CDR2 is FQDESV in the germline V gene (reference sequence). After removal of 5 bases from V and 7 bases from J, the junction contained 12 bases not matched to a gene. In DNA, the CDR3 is TGTGCCAGCAGCCCTCGGGTAGCGGGAGTGGGAAATGAGCAGTTCTTC. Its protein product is CASSPRVAGVGNEQFF.

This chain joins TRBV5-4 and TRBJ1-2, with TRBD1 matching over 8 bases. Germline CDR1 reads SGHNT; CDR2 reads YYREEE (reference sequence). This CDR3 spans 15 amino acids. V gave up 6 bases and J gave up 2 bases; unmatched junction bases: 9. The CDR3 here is CASNDRGQANYGYTF. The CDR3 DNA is TGTGCCAGCAACGACCGGGGACAGGCGAACTATGGCTACACCTTC. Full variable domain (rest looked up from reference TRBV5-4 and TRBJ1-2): ETGVTQSPTHLIKTRGQQVTLRCSSQSGHNTVSWYQQALGQGPQFIFQYYREEENGRGNFPPRFSGLQFPNYSSELNVNALELDDSALYLCASNDRGQANYGYTFGSGTRLTVV.

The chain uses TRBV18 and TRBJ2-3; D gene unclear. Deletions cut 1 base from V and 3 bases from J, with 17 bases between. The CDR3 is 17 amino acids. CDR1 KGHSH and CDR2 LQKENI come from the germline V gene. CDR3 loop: CASSPLHDVRRTDTQYF. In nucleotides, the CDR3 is TGTGCCAGCTCACCACTCCACGACGTCAGAAGGACAGATACGCAGTATTTT.

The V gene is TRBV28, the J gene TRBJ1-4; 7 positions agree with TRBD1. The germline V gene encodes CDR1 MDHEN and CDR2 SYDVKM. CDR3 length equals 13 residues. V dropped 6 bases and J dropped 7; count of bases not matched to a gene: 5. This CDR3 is CASRPTGVEKLFF. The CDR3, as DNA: TGTGCCAGCAGGCCAACAGGGGTTGAAAAACTGTTTTTT.

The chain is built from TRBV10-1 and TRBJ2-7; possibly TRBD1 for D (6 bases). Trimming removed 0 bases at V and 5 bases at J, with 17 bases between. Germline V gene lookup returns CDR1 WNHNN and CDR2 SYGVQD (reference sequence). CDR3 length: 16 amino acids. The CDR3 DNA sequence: TGCGCCAGCAGTGAGTCTAGGGCGCCAGGGGTAGACGAGCAGTACTTC. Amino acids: CASSESRAPGVDEQYF.

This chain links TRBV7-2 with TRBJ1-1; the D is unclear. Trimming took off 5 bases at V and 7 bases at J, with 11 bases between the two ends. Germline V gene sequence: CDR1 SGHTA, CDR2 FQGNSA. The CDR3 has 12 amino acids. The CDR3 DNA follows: TGTGCCAGCAGCCTAAACCGGGATGAAGCTTTCTTT. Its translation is CASSLNRDEAFF.

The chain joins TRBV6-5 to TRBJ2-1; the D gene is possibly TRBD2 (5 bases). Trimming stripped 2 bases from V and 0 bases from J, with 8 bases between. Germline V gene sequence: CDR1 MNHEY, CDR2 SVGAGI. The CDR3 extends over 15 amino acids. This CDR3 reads CASSYTDSSYNEQFF. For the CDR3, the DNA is TGTGCCAGCAGTTACACGGACTCCTCCTACAATGAGCAGTTCTTC.

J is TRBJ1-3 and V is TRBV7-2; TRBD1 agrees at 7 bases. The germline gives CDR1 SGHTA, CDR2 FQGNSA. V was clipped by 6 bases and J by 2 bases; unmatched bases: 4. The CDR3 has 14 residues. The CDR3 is CASSRGTAGNTIYF. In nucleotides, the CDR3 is TGTGCCAGCAGTCGCGGGACAGCTGGAAACACCATATATTTT.

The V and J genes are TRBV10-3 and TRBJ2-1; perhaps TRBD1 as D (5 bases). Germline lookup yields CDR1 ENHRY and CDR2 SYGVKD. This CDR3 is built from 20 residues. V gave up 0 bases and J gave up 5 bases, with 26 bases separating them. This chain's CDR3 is CAISESPGQGRTALNNEQFF. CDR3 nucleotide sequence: TGTGCCATCAGTGAGTCTCCCGGACAAGGCCGTACGGCTCTGAACAATGAGCAGTTCTTC.

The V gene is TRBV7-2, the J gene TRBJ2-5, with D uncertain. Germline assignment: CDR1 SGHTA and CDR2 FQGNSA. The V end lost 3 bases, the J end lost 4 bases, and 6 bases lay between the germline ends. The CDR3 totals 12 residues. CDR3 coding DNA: TGTGCCAGCAGCTTTAGGGTAGAGACCCAGTACTTC. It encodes CASSFRVETQYF.

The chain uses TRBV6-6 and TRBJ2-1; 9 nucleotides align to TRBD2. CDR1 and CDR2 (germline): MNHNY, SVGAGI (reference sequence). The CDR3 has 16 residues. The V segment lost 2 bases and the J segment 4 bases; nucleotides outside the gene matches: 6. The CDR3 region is CASSYVGGRVYNEQFF. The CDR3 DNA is TGTGCCAGCAGTTACGTGGGCGGGAGGGTATACAATGAGCAGTTCTTC.